The 24 T cell receptor beta chains below come from one sample, sequenced in a study of T-cell memory formation after mild COVID-19. A single record per CDR3 protein comes from TCRdb applying MiXCR to the 5' RACE reads. The sample shows about 82,000 distinct CDR3 sequences, less than 15% of them seen only once. Sequences were obtained from PBMCs or a T cell subset sorted from them (not recorded which). These receptors came from an adult woman who had mild COVID-19 (a few samples of this study predate the infection). Cell type and time point are not known.

This clonotype has a handful of counts. J is TRBJ2-1 and V is TRBV7-9; tentative D call: TRBD1 (6 bases). Germline V gene sequence: CDR1 SEHNR, CDR2 FQNEAQ (reference sequence). This CDR3 region has 16 residues. Trimming pared 4 bases from V and 1 base from J, leaving 14 bases between. The CDR3 DNA follows: TGTGCCAGCAGCTCGTACGGGACAAATTCCTACAATGAGCAGTTCTTC. This encodes CASSSYGTNSYNEQFF.

The DNA of the CDR3 is TGTGCCAGCAGCGGTACAGGGGTCGACGAGCAGTACTTC. This translates into CASSGTGVDEQYF. The V and J genes are TRBV6-1 and TRBJ2-7; TRBD1 matches at 7 bases. This CDR3 region has 13 residues. The germline CDR1 and CDR2 sequences are MNHNS and SASEGT. V shed 6 bases and J 5 bases; nucleotides not matched to a gene: 7.

The chain is built from TRBV4-3 and TRBJ2-5; 9 nucleotides line up with TRBD2. The CDR3 runs to 18 residues. The junction had 15 bases not matched to a gene; V was cut back by 0 bases and J by 7 bases. Germline CDR1 LGHNA, CDR2 YSLEER. CDR3 DNA: TGCGCCAGCAGCCAAGAGAGGGCCGGGACTAGCAGTCTTGGGACCCAGTACTTC. Translation: CASSQERAGTSSLGTQYF.

The chain combines TRBV12-3 or TRBV12-4 with TRBJ2-1; D unclear. This CDR3 comprises 13 residues. Trimming removed 4 bases at V and 8 bases at J, with 12 bases between. CDR3 bases: TGTGCCAGCAGTTCCATAGGGTGGGATGAGCAGTTCTTC. Its protein product is CASSSIGWDEQFF.

This clonotype was observed many times. This chain uses TRBV20-1 with TRBJ2-1; weak D call: TRBD1 (6 bases). Germline V gives CDR1 DFQATT, CDR2 SNEGSKA (reference sequence). The CDR3 spans 14 residues. Trimming stripped 3 bases from V and 8 bases from J, with 17 bases between. CDR3 sequence (DNA): TGCAGTGCTAGGAGGGCAGGGGTTTGGGATGAGCAGTTCTTC. Translating it yields CSARRAGVWDEQFF.

Only a few counts were recorded for this clonotype. The chain links TRBV27 to TRBJ2-1; 10 nucleotides align to TRBD1. The CDR3 has 17 residues. Germline V gene lookup returns CDR1 MNHEY and CDR2 SMNVEV (reference sequence). The V and J ends lost 6 bases and 3 bases, in that order; junction bases with no gene match: 11. CDR3 in amino acids: CASSETGGSLFYNEQFF. The CDR3 DNA reads as TGTGCCAGCAGCGAGACAGGGGGCTCACTATTCTACAATGAGCAGTTCTTC.

This clonotype was detected only a few times. This rearrangement joins TRBV29-1 to TRBJ2-7; possible D gene TRBD1, 6 bases. The CDR3 length is 12 residues. Germline lookup yields CDR1 SQVTM and CDR2 ANQGSEA. Trimming took off 7 bases at V and 5 bases at J, with 15 bases between the two ends. Here the CDR3 DNA reads TGCAGCGCGGAGGCAGGGGCCCACGAGCAGTACTTC. It yields the protein CSAEAGAHEQYF.

V usage is TRBV7-9 and J usage is TRBJ1-1, with D maybe TRBD1 (5 bases). The CDR3 runs 14 residues. Per the germline V gene, CDR1 is SEHNR and CDR2 is FQNEAQ (reference sequence). Trimming shortened V by 10 bases and J by 0 bases, and 15 bases separated the two germline ends. The CDR3 sequence: CATPGRHLNTEAFF. The CDR3 bases are TGTGCCACCCCGGGACGGCACCTGAACACTGAAGCTTTCTTT. Full variable domain (missing parts from reference TRBV7-9 and TRBJ1-1): DTGVSQNPRHKITKRGQNVTFRCDPISEHNRLYWYRQTLGQGPEFLTYFQNEAQLEKSRLLSDRFSAERPKGSFSTLEIQRTEQGDSAMYLCATPGRHLNTEAFFGQGTRLTVV.

V is TRBV10-3 and J is TRBJ2-5; 7 bases map to TRBD1. The CDR3 has 14 amino acids. After removal of 0 bases from V and 3 bases from J, the junction contained 1 base not matched to a gene. Germline CDR1 reads ENHRY; CDR2 reads SYGVKD. The CDR3 DNA sequence: TGTGCCATCAGTGAGTCTGGACAGGAAGAGACCCAGTACTTC. This translates into CAISESGQEETQYF.

This clonotype was seen a few times. This chain joins TRBV29-1 and TRBJ1-2; D might be TRBD1 (5 bases). Looked up from germline, CDR1 is SQVTM and CDR2 is ANQGSEA. CDR3 length: 15 residues. Between the trimmed V and J ends, which lost 1 base and 2 bases, there was a span of 14 bases. CDR3 nucleotide sequence: TGCAGCGTTGAAGGCGGGCCGGGGGTGAACTATGGCTACACCTTC. Protein sequence: CSVEGGPGVNYGYTF.

This clonotype was observed a few times. The chain combines TRBV18 with TRBJ1-1; D may be TRBD1 (5 bases). This CDR3 contains 14 residues. V lost 5 bases and J 4 bases, leaving 14 bases between the germline ends. Looked up from germline, CDR1 is KGHSH and CDR2 is LQKENI. As DNA, the CDR3 is TGTGCCAGCTCAGGAGGCGGGGCGTCCACTGAAGCTTTCTTT. Protein product: CASSGGGASTEAFF. Together with reference TRBV18 and TRBJ1-1, the CDR3 gives the full variable domain: NAGVMQNPRHLVRRRGQEARLRCSPMKGHSHVYWYRQLPEEGLKFMVYLQKENIIDESGMPKERFSAEFPKEGPSILRIQQVVRGDSAAYFCASSGGGASTEAFFGQGTRLTVV.

This clonotype was counted between two and nine times. The V gene is TRBV29-1, the J gene TRBJ2-1; weak D call: TRBD2 (6 bases). The ends were cut back, 8 bases at V and 1 base at J, with 12 bases in the middle. Germline values: CDR1 SQVTM, CDR2 ANQGSEA. CDR3 length: 13 amino acids. The CDR3 DNA is TGCAGCTACTCCGGGGGATCCTACAATGAGCAGTTCTTC. This encodes CSYSGGSYNEQFF.

Ten or more counts support this clonotype. The V gene is TRBV7-9, the J gene TRBJ2-1; D is uncertain. Germline-derived CDR1 and CDR2 are SEHNR and FQNEAQ (reference sequence). The V gene lost 1 base and the J gene lost 2 bases, with 3 bases spanning the gap. The CDR3 consists of 13 residues. The CDR3 reads CASSLGAYNEQFF. CDR3 DNA sequence: TGTGCCAGCAGCTTAGGGGCCTACAATGAGCAGTTCTTC.

V and J are TRBV4-2 and TRBJ2-1; D call uncertain. The CDR3 has 16 residues. V lost 0 bases and J lost 0, with 9 bases in between. CDR1 is LGHNA, CDR2 YNFKEQ, per germline. The CDR3 loop is CASSQEQLSSYNEQFF. DNA for the CDR3: TGTGCCAGCAGCCAAGAACAACTCAGCTCCTACAATGAGCAGTTCTTC.

This clonotype was seen a few times. The CDR3 nucleotides read TGTGCCAGCAGTTTGGGGGGGTTTTCCGGGGAGCTGTTTTTT. Amino acids: CASSLGGFSGELFF. The chain is built from TRBV27 and TRBJ2-2, with TRBD2 matching 7 bases. Germline CDR1 MNHEY, CDR2 SMNVEV (reference sequence). V dropped 3 bases and J dropped 6; count of bases not matched to a gene: 4. This CDR3 is built from 14 residues.

This clonotype has just a few counts. The chain has TRBV28 and TRBJ2-3; D is uncertain. The CDR3 is 18 residues long. The germline V gene encodes CDR1 MDHEN and CDR2 SYDVKM. V was trimmed by 7 bases and J by 1 base, leaving 24 bases between them. CDR3 in DNA: TGTGCCAGCAATTCTAGTCCGGGCAGAAGAGTTCGCACAGATACGCAGTATTTT. It specifies CASNSSPGRRVRTDTQYF.

This clonotype has a handful of counts. The rearrangement links TRBV7-9 to TRBJ2-1; 11 bases align to TRBD2. There are 15 residues in the CDR3. Germline lookup yields CDR1 SEHNR and CDR2 FQNEAQ (reference sequence). Trimming removed 5 bases from V and 7 bases from J; junction bases left unmatched: 7. In DNA form, the CDR3 reads TGTGCCAGCAGCAGGCTACTAGCGGGAGAGAATGAGCAGTTCTTC. The encoded protein is CASSRLLAGENEQFF.

The chain is built from TRBV7-9 and TRBJ2-7, with 8 bases that match TRBD1. The CDR3 covers 13 residues. The germline gives CDR1 SEHNR, CDR2 FQNEAQ (reference sequence). The V gene end was trimmed by 7 bases and the J gene end by 6 bases; junction bases not matched to a gene: 8. CDR3 protein: CASNYRGYPEQYF. The CDR3 DNA reads TGTGCCAGCAACTACAGGGGGTATCCCGAGCAGTACTTC.

This clonotype was found a few times. DNA for the CDR3: TGTGCCAGCAGCCCATACGACAGCCCTAGCTCCTACAATGAGCAGTTCTTC. This sequence encodes CASSPYDSPSSYNEQFF. This chain links TRBV11-3 with TRBJ2-1, with a tentative D call TRBD1 (5 bases). The CDR3 runs 17 residues. Germline values: CDR1 SGHNT, CDR2 YENEEA. The V gene lost 5 bases and the J gene lost 0 bases, with 17 bases spanning the gap. Full variable domain (remainder filled in from reference TRBV11-3 and TRBJ2-1): EAGVVQSPRYKIIEKKQPVAFWCNPISGHNTLYWYLQNLGQGPELLIRYENEEAVDDSQLPKDRFSAERLKGVDSTLKIQPAELGDSAVYLCASSPYDSPSSYNEQFFGPGTRLTVL.

J is TRBJ1-2 and V is TRBV20-1; the D gene is possibly TRBD1 (6 bases). The CDR3 length is 14 residues. Germline V gene sequence: CDR1 DFQATT, CDR2 SNEGSKA (reference sequence). V lost 6 bases, J lost 2 bases, and 16 bases lay in between. For the CDR3, the DNA is TGCAGTGCCTACTGGGGGGGCTTGAACTATGGCTACACCTTC. Translating it yields CSAYWGGLNYGYTF.

V is TRBV4-1 and J is TRBJ1-2, with 7 bases identical to TRBD1. The CDR3 is 15 residues long. Looked up from germline, CDR1 is MGHRA and CDR2 is YSYEKL. V trimming: 4 bases; J trimming: 5 bases; junction bases outside the gene matches: 10. The CDR3 nucleotides are TGCGCCAGCAGCCCCCTTGCAGGGGGGGGATATGGCTACACCTTC. This gives the protein CASSPLAGGGYGYTF.

The DNA for the CDR3 is TGCAGTGCTAGAGAGGGTGGGGAGCAGTTCTTC. Protein product: CSAREGGEQFF. The chain couples TRBV20-1 to TRBJ2-1; D call uncertain. The CDR3 totals 11 residues. Trimming left V 0 bases short and J 10 bases short, with 7 bases between. Germline V gene sequence: CDR1 DFQATT, CDR2 SNEGSKA (reference sequence).

This clonotype was counted only a few times. The chain couples TRBV7-9 to TRBJ2-5; 8 positions match TRBD2. This CDR3 contains 14 residues. From germline, CDR1 is SEHNR and CDR2 FQNEAQ (reference sequence). V trimming: 7 bases; J trimming: 3 bases; junction bases outside the gene matches: 7. DNA for the CDR3: TGTGCCAGCAAGTCCGGGGGGGCCGAAGAGACCCAGTACTTC. It encodes CASKSGGAEETQYF.

The V call is TRBV7-8, the J call TRBJ2-1, with 13 bases identical to TRBD2. Germline values: CDR1 SGHVS, CDR2 FQNEAQ. Trimming at V came to 9 bases and at J to 7 bases, leaving 18 bases not matched to a gene. The CDR3 covers 18 residues. The CDR3 sequence: CASRPGTSGMDGKNEQFF. Here the CDR3 DNA reads TGTGCCAGTCGACCCGGGACTAGCGGGATGGATGGGAAAAATGAGCAGTTCTTC. The full variable domain, completed using reference TRBV7-8 and TRBJ2-1, is GAGVSQSPRYKVAKRGQDVALRCDPISGHVSLFWYQQALGQGPEFLTYFQNEAQLDKSGLPSDRFFAERPEGSVSTLKIQRTQQEDSAVYLCASRPGTSGMDGKNEQFFGPGTRLTVL.